These 14 T cell receptor beta chains originate from one sample sequenced in a study of response to subunit inactivated influenza vaccine. TCRdb reprocessed the RT-PCR reads via MiXCR and lists one record per CDR3 protein. The sample carries 500,000 to 700,000 distinct CDR3 sequences, less than 25% recorded once. This sample also appeared in a second study, on T cells expressing NK-cell markers. According to that study: The authors generated TCR beta cDNA through 5'RACE template switching with UMIs.

Specimen: CD4+ T cells sorted from PBMCs, collected roughly 12 days after vaccination. Source of these receptors: a man aged 45 to 65 who received an inactivated influenza vaccine.

The rearrangement uses TRBV12-3 or TRBV12-4 and TRBJ2-1; 8 nucleotides agree with TRBD2. This CDR3 region has 16 residues. J was trimmed by 6 bases and V by 1 base; bases with no gene match: 8. The CDR3 spells CASSLDGGAGGNEQFF. CDR3 sequence (DNA): TGTGCCAGCAGTTTAGATGGGGGCGCGGGAGGCAATGAGCAGTTCTTC.

This clonotype has more than one count but fewer than ten. The chain employs TRBV3-1 and TRBJ2-2, with TRBD2 identical over 9 bases. This CDR3 has 17 residues. Germline V CDR1 and CDR2: LGHDT, YNNKEL (reference sequence). The ends lost 2 bases at V and 0 bases at J; junction bases unmatched: 4. The CDR3 loop is CASSQLAGLSNTGELFF. The CDR3 DNA sequence: TGTGCCAGCAGCCAACTAGCGGGGCTGTCGAACACCGGGGAGCTGTTTTTT.

Only one count was recorded for this clonotype. The J gene is TRBJ1-6, the V gene TRBV2; no clear D. Trimming took off 6 bases at V and 7 bases at J, with 13 bases between the two ends. This CDR3 region has 14 residues. The germline V gene encodes CDR1 SNHLY and CDR2 FYNNEI. CDR3 region: CASSRYSRNSPLHF. In nucleotides, the CDR3 is TGTGCCAGCAGCCGATATTCGCGGAATTCACCCCTCCACTTT.

A few counts support this clonotype. V and J are TRBV7-2 and TRBJ1-2; no clear D gene. The CDR3 consists of 11 residues. V shed 6 bases and J shed 3 bases, with 5 bases lying between them. Germline CDR1 is SGHTA and CDR2 is FQGNSA. CDR3 nucleotides: TGTGCCAGCAGTGACCACTATGGCTACACCTTC. Residues: CASSDHYGYTF.

J is TRBJ1-1 and V is TRBV12-3 or TRBV12-4; maybe TRBD1 (5 bases). V dropped 4 bases and J dropped 4 bases, with 13 bases sitting between them. The CDR3 spans 14 residues. The CDR3 DNA is TGTGCCAGCAGTTCCGCGGGGGGGGTCACTGAAGCTTTCTTT. The encoded protein is CASSSAGGVTEAFF.

In this sample, this clonotype turned up a few times. This chain joins TRBV19 and TRBJ2-5; D is unclear. Trimming removed 5 bases at V and 4 bases at J, with 14 bases between. Germline values: CDR1 LNHDA, CDR2 SQIVND (reference sequence). This CDR3 spans 14 amino acids. The CDR3 DNA sequence: TGTGCCAGTAGTCTTGGACGGCCCCGAGAGACCCAGTACTTC. Amino acid sequence: CASSLGRPRETQYF.

This chain uses TRBV7-8 with TRBJ2-7; 8 nucleotides align to TRBD1. From germline, CDR1 is SGHVS and CDR2 FQNEAQ. Trimming cost V 3 bases and J 5 bases; bases outside gene matches: 9. The CDR3 has 15 amino acids. In DNA, the CDR3 is TGTGCCAGCAGCTTCGGACAGGGACGTACCCACGAGCAGTACTTC. Protein sequence: CASSFGQGRTHEQYF.

This rearrangement joins TRBV20-1 to TRBJ2-1, with 14 bases identical to TRBD2. V lost 6 bases, J lost 3 bases, and 7 bases stayed unmatched. CDR1 is DFQATT and CDR2 is SNEGSKA in the germline V gene (reference sequence). The CDR3 loop spans 16 amino acids. As DNA, the CDR3 is TGCAGTGCGAAAGGGACTAGCGGGAGTAACTACAATGAGCAGTTCTTC. As protein: CSAKGTSGSNYNEQFF.

This chain links TRBV28 with TRBJ1-5; D gene uncertain. Germline V gene data show CDR1 as MDHEN and CDR2 as SYDVKM. V gave up 3 bases and J gave up 7 bases, with 10 bases separating them. The CDR3 length is 13 residues. The CDR3 sequence: CASSFRTSQPQHF. The CDR3, as DNA: TGTGCCAGCAGTTTCCGCACTAGCCAGCCCCAGCATTTT.

This clonotype was counted at least ten times. The rearrangement joins TRBV20-1 to TRBJ2-1; TRBD2 aligns across 9 bases. CDR3 length: 14 amino acids. V gave up 1 base and J gave up 10 bases; unmatched junction bases: 8. Germline CDR1 reads DFQATT; CDR2 reads SNEGSKA (reference sequence). The CDR3 sequence is CSARGQRGVLEQFF. CDR3 sequence (DNA): TGCAGTGCTAGAGGCCAGCGGGGGGTTCTGGAGCAGTTCTTC.

A few counts support this clonotype. The V gene is TRBV12-3 or TRBV12-4, the J gene TRBJ1-4; D not certain. The CDR3 has 14 amino acids. With 3 bases removed from V and 3 bases from J, the gap between germline ends came to 8 bases. This CDR3 is CASSFPGSNEKLFF. Here the CDR3 DNA reads TGTGCCAGCAGTTTTCCCGGATCTAATGAAAAACTGTTTTTT.

The chain couples TRBV3-1 to TRBJ2-7, with a weak D call TRBD2 (6 bases). Germline V gene lookup returns CDR1 LGHDT and CDR2 YNNKEL (reference sequence). This CDR3 has 15 residues. Trimming left V 0 bases short and J 5 bases short, with 14 bases between. Here the CDR3 DNA reads TGTGCCAGCAGCCAAGATACCTTGGGGGGAAACGAGCAGTACTTC. Its protein is CASSQDTLGGNEQYF.

V is TRBV15 and J is TRBJ1-4; D is uncertain. V was shortened by 0 bases and J by 4 bases, with 15 bases between the two germline ends. The germline CDR1 and CDR2 sequences are LNHNV and YYDKDF (reference sequence). The CDR3 extends over 17 amino acids. The CDR3 coding sequence is TGTGCCACCAGCAGAGATTTCCAACCGCAATTTAATGAAAAACTGTTTTTT. Translating gives CATSRDFQPQFNEKLFF.

This clonotype has ten or more counts. This chain links TRBV7-9 with TRBJ2-1; D is unclear. The germline V and J ends were trimmed by 5 bases and 6 bases, with 11 bases remaining between them. The length of the CDR3 is 13 residues. The germline V gene encodes CDR1 SEHNR and CDR2 FQNEAQ (reference sequence). The CDR3 region has the DNA TGTGCCAGCAGCCCATCACTGGGCAATGAGCAGTTCTTC. It codes for CASSPSLGNEQFF.